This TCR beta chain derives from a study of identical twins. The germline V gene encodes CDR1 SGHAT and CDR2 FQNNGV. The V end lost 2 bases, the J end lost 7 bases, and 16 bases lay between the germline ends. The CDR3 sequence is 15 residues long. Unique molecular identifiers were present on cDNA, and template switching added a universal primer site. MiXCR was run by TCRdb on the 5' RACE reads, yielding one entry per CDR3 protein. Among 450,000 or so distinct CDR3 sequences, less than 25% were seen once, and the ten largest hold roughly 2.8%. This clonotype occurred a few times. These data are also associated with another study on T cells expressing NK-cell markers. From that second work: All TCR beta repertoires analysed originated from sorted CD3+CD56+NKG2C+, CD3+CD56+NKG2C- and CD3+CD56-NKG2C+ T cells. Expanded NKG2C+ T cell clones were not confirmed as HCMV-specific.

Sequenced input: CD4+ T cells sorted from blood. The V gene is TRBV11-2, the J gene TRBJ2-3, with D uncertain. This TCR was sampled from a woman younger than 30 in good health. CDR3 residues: CASSLITAIGNTQYF. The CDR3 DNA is TGTGCCAGCAGCTTAATAACTGCCATAGGAAATACGCAGTATTTT.